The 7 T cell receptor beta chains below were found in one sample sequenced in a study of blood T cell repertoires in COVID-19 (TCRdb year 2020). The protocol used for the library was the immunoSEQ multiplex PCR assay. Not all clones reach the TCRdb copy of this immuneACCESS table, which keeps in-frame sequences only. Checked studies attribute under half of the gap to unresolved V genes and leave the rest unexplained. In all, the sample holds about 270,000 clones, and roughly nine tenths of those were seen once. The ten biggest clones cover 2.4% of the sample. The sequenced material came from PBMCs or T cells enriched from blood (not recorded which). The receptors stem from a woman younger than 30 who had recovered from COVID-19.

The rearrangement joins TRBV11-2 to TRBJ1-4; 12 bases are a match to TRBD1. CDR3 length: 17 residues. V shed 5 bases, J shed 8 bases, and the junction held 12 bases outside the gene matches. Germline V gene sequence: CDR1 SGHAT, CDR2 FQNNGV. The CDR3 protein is CASSVRDRGPLREKLFF. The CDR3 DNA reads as TGTGCCAGCAGCGTCCGGGACAGGGGGCCCCTGAGAGAAAAACTGTTTTTT.

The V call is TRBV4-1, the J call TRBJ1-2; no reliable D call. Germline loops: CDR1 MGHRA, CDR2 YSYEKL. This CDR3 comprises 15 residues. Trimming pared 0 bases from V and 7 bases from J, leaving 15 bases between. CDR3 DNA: TGCGCCAGCAGCCAAGATCACGGGCGGGAGGTTGGCTACACCTTC. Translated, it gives CASSQDHGREVGYTF.

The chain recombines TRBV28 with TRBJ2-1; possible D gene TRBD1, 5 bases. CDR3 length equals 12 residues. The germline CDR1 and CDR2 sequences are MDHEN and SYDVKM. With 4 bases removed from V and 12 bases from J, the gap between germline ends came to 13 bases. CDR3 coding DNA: TGTGCCAGCAGTTCAGGGCCCCGAAGGCAGTTCTTC. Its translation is CASSSGPRRQFF. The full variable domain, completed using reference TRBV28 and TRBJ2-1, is DVKVTQSSRYLVKRTGEKVFLECVQDMDHENMFWYRQDPGLGLRLIYFSYDVKMKEKGDIPEGYSVSREKKERFSLILESASTNQTSMYLCASSSGPRRQFFGPGTRLTVL.

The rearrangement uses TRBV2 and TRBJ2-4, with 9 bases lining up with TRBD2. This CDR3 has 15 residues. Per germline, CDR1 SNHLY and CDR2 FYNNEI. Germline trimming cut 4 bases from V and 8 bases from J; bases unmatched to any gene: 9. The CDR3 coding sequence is TGTGCCAGCAGTGGGAAGTTTAGCGGGGGCGACATTCAGTACTTC. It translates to CASSGKFSGGDIQYF.

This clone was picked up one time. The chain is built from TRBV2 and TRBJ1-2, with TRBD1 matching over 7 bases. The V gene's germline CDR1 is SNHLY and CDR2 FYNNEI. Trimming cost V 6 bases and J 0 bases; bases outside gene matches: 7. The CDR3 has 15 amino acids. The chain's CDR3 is CASRRGDSSNYGYTF. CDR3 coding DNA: TGTGCCAGCAGGCGGGGGGACAGCTCTAACTATGGCTACACCTTC.

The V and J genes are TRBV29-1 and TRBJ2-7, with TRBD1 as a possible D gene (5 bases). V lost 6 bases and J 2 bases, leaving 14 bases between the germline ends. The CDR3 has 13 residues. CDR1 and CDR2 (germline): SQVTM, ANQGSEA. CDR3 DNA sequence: TGCAGCGTGACCGAGACAGAACCCTACGAGCAGTACTTC. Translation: CSVTETEPYEQYF.

CDR3 DNA sequence: TGCAGTGCTAGTCTCGGTAGCAATCAGCCCCAGCATTTT. Amino acids: CSASLGSNQPQHF. V is TRBV20-1 and J is TRBJ1-5, with D unclear. Trimming stripped 3 bases from V and 0 bases from J, with 6 bases between. This CDR3 region has 13 residues. Germline CDR1 is DFQATT and CDR2 is SNEGSKA (reference sequence).